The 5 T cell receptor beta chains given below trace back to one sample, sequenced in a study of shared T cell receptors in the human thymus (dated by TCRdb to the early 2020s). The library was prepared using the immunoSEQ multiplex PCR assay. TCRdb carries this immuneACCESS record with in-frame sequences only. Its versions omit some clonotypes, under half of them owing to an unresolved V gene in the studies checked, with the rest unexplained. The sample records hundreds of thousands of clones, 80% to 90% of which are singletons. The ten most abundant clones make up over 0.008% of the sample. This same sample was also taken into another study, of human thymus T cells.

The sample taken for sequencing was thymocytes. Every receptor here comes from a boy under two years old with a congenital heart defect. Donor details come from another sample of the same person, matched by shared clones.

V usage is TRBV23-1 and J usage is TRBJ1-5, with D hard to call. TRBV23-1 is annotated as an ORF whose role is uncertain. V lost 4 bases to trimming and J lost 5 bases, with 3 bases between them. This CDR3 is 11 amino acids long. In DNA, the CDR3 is TGCGCCAGCAGTCCGGATCAGCCCCAGCATTTT. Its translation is CASSPDQPQHF.

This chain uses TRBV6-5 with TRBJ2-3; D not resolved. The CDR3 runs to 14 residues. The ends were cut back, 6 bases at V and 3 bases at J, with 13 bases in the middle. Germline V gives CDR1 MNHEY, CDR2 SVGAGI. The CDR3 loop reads CASRHSLWTDTQYF. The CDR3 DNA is TGTGCCAGCAGGCACAGCTTATGGACAGATACGCAGTATTTT.

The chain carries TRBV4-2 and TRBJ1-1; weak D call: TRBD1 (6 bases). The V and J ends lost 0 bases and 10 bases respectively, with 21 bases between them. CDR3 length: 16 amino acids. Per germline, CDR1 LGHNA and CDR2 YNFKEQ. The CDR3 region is CASSQDQAGAVDVAFF. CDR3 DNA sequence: TGTGCCAGCAGCCAAGATCAAGCGGGGGCCGTTGATGTAGCTTTCTTT.

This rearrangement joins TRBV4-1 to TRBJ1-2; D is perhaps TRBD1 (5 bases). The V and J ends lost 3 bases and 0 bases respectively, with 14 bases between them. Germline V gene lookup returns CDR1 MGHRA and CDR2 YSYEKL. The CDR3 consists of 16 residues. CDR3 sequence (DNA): TGCGCCAGCAGCCACCCCCGGGGGGGGTCTAACTATGGCTACACCTTC. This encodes CASSHPRGGSNYGYTF.

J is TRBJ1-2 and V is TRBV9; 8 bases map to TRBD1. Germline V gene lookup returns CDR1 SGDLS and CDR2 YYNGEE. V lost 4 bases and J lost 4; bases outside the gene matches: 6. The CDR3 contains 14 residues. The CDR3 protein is CASSPGQDPYGYTF. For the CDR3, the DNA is TGTGCCAGCAGCCCGGGACAGGACCCCTATGGCTACACCTTC.